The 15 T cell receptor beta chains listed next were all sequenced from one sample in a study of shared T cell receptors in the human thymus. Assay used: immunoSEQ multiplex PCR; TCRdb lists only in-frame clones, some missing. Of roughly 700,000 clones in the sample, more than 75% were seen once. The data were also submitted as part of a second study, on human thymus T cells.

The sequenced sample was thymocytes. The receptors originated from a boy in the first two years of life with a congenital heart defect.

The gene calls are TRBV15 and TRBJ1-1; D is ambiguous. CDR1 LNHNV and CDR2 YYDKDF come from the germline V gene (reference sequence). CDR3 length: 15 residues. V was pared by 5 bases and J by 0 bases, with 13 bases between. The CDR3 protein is CATSSSREMNTEAFF. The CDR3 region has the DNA TGTGCCACCAGCTCCTCCCGGGAAATGAACACTGAAGCTTTCTTT.

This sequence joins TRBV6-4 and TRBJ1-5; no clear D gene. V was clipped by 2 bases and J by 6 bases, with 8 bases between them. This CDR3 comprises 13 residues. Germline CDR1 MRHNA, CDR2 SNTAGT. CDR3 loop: CASSDGLGQPQHF. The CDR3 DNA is TGTGCCAGCAGTGACGGGCTTGGTCAGCCCCAGCATTTT.

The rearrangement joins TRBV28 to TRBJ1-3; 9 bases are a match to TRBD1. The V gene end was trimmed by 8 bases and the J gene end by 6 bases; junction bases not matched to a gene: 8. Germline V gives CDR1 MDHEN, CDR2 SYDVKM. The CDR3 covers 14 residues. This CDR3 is CASVPRQGVNTIYF. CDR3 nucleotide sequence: TGTGCCAGCGTACCCAGACAGGGGGTAAACACCATATATTTT.

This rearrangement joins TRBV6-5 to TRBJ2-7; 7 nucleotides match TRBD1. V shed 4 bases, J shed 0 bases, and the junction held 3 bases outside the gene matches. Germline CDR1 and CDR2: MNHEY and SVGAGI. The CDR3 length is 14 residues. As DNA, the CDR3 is TGTGCCAGCAGTTCCGACAGGGTCTCCTACGAGCAGTACTTC. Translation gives CASSSDRVSYEQYF.

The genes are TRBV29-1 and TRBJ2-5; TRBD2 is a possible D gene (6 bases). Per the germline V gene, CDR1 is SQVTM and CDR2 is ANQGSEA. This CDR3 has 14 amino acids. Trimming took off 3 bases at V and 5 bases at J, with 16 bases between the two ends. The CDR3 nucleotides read TGCAGCGTTGATCGGACGGGAGAAGGGGAGACCCAGTACTTC. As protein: CSVDRTGEGETQYF.

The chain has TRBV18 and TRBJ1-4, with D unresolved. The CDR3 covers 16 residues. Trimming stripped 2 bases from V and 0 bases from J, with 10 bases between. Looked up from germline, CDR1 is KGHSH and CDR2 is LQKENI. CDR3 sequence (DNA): TGTGCCAGCTCACCAGGACTTCTTGCAACTAATGAAAAACTGTTTTTT. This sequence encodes CASSPGLLATNEKLFF. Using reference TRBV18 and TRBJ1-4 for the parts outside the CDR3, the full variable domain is NAGVMQNPRHLVRRRGQEARLRCSPMKGHSHVYWYRQLPEEGLKFMVYLQKENIIDESGMPKERFSAEFPKEGPSILRIQQVVRGDSAAYFCASSPGLLATNEKLFFGSGTQLSVL.

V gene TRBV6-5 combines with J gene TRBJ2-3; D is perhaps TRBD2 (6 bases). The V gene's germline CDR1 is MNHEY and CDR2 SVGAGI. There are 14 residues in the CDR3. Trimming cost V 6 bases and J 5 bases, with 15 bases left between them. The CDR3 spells CASSAGGPEDTQYF. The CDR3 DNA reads TGTGCCAGCAGCGCAGGAGGGCCTGAAGATACGCAGTATTTT.

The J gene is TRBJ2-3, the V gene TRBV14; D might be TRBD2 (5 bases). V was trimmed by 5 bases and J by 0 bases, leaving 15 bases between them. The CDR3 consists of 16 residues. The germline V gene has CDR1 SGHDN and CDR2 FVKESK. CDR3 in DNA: TGTGCCAGCAGCTACTGGGGAGCGGTGAGCACAGATACGCAGTATTTT. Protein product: CASSYWGAVSTDTQYF.

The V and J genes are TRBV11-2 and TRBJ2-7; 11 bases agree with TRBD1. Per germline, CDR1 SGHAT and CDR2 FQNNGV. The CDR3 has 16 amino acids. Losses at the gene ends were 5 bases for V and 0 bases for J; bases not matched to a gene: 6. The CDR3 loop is CASSPRTGGFSYEQYF. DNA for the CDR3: TGTGCCAGCAGCCCCCGGACAGGGGGCTTCTCCTACGAGCAGTACTTC.

CDR3 sequence: CASRPKITALEQPQHF. CDR3 bases: TGTGCCAGCAGGCCAAAGATAACAGCCCTCGAGCAGCCCCAGCATTTT. The rearrangement uses TRBV5-8 and TRBJ1-5, with unresolved D. CDR3 length: 16 residues. Trimming left V 5 bases short and J 7 bases short, with 22 bases between. CDR1 is SGHTS, CDR2 YDEGEE, per germline.

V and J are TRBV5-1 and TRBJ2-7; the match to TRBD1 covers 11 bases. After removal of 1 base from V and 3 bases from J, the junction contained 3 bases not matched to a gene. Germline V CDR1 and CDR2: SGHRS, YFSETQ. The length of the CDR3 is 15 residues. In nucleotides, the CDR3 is TGCGCCAGCAGCTTGCTGGGGACAGGGGGCTACGAGCAGTACTTC. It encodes CASSLLGTGGYEQYF.

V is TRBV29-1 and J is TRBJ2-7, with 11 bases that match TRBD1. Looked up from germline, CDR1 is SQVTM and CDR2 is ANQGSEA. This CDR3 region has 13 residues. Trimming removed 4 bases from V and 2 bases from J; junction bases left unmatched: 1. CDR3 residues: CSVGGQGAYEQYF. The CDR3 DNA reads TGCAGCGTTGGGGGACAGGGGGCCTACGAGCAGTACTTC.

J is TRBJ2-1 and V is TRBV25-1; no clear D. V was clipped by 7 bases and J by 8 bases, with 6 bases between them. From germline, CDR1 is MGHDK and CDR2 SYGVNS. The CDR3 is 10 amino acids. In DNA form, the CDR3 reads TGTGCCAGCATCGGAGATGAGCAGTTCTTC. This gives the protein CASIGDEQFF.

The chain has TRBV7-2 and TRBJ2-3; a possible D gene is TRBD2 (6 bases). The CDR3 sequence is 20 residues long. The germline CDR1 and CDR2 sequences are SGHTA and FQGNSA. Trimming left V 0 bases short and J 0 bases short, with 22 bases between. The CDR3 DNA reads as TGTGCCAGCAGCTTAGCGGGGTTAGTGGGAGGAGGTTTTAGCACAGATACGCAGTATTTT. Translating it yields CASSLAGLVGGGFSTDTQYF.

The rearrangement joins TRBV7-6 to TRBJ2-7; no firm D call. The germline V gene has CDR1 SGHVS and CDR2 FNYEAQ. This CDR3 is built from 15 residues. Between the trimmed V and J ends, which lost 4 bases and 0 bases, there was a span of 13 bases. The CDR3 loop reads CASSSRLGDSYEQYF. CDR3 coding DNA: TGTGCCAGCAGCTCGCGATTAGGAGACTCCTACGAGCAGTACTTC. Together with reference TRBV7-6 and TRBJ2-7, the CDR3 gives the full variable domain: GAGVSQSPRYKVTKRGQDVALRCDPISGHVSLYWYRQALGQGPEFLTYFNYEAQQDKSGLPNDRFSAERPEGSISTLTIQRTEQRDSAMYRCASSSRLGDSYEQYFGPGTRLTVT.